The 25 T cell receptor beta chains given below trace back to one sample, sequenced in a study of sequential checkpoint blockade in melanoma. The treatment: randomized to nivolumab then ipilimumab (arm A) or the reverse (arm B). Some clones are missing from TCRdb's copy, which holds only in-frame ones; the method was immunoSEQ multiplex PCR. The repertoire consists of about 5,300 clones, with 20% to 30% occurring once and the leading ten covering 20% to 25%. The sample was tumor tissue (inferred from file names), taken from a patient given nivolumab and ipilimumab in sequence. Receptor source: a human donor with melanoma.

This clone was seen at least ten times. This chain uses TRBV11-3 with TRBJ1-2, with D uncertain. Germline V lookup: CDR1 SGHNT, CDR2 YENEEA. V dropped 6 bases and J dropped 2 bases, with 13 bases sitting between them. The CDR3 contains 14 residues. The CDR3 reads CASRPREGNYGYTF. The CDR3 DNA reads TGTGCCAGCAGACCGCGAGAGGGAAACTATGGCTACACCTTC.

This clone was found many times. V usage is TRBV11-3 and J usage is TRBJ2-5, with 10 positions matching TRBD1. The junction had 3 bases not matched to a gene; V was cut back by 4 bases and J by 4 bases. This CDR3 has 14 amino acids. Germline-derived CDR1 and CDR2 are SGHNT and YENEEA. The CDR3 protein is CASSSRDRGETQYF. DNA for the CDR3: TGTGCCAGCAGCTCACGGGACAGGGGAGAGACCCAGTACTTC.

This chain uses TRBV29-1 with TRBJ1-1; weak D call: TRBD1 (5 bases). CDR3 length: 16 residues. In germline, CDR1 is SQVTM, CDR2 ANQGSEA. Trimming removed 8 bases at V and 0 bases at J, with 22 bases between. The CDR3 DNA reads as TGCAGCTCCTCGGCCCAGGGCAGGAGGATGAACACTGAAGCTTTCTTT. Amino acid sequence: CSSSAQGRRMNTEAFF.

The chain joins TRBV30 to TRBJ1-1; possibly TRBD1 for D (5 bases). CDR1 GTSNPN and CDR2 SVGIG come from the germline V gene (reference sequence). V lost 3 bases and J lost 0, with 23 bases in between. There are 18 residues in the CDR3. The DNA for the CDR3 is TGTGCCTGGAGGGGGGGAAGACAGTCTCTGACCATGAACACTGAAGCTTTCTTT. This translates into CAWRGGRQSLTMNTEAFF.

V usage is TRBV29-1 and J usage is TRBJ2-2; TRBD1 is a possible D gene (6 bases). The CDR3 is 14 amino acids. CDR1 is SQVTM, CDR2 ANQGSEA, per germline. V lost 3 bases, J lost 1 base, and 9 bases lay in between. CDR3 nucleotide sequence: TGCAGCGTTGATTCGGACAGGAACACCGGGGAGCTGTTTTTT. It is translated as CSVDSDRNTGELFF.

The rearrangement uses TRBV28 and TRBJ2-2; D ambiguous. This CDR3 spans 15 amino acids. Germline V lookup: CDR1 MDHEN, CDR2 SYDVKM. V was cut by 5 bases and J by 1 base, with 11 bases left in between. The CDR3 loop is CASSPEVLNTGELFF. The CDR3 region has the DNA TGTGCCAGCAGTCCCGAAGTACTGAACACCGGGGAGCTGTTTTTT.

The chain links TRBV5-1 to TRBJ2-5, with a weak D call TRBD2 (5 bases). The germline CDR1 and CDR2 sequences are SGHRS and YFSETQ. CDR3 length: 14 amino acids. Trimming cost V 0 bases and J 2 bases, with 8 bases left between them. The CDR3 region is CASSLGEGQETQYF. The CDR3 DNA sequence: TGCGCCAGCAGCTTGGGTGAGGGTCAAGAGACCCAGTACTTC.

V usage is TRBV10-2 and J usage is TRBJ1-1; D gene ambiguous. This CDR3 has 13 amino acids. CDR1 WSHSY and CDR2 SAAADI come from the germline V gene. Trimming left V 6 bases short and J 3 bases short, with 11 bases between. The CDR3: CASRGGGDTEAFF. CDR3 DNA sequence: TGCGCCAGCAGAGGAGGCGGGGACACTGAAGCTTTCTTT.

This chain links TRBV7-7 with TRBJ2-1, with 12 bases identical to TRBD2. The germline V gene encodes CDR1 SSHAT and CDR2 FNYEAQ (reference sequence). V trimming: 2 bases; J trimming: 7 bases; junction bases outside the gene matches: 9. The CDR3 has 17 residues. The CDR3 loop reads CASSLMWASGRVNEQFF. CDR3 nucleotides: TGTGCCAGCAGCTTAATGTGGGCTAGCGGGAGGGTAAATGAGCAGTTCTTC.

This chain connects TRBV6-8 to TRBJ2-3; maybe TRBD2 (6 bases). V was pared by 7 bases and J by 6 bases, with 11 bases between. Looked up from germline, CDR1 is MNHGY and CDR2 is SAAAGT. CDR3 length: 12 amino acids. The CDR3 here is CASKDYKDTQYF. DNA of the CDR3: TGTGCCAGCAAGGACTATAAGGATACGCAGTATTTT.

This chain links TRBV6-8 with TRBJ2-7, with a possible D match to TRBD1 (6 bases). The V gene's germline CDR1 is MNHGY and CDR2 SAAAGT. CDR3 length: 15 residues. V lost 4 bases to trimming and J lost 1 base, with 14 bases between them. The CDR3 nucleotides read TGTGCCAGCAGTTTTGGCCAGGGGCTTTCCTACGAGCAGTACTTC. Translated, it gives CASSFGQGLSYEQYF.

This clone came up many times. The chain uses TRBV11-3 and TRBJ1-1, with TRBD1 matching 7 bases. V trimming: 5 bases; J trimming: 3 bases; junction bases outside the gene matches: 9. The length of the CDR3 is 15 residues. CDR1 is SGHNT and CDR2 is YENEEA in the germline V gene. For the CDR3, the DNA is TGTGCCAGCAGCGCCACCGGGACAGCCTACACTGAAGCTTTCTTT. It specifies CASSATGTAYTEAFF.

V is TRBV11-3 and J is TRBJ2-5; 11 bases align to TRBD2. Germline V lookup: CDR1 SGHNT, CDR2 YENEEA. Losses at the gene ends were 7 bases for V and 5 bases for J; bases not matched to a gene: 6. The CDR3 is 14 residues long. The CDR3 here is CASKLAGERETQYF. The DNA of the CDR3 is TGTGCCAGCAAACTAGCGGGAGAAAGGGAGACCCAGTACTTC.

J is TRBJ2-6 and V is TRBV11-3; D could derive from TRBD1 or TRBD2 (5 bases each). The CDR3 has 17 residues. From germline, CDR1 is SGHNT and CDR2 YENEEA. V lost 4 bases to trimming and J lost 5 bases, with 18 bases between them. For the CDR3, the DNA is TGTGCCAGCAGCTCCCGGGGACGACAAAGTCGGGCCAACGTCCTGACTTTC. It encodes CASSSRGRQSRANVLTF.

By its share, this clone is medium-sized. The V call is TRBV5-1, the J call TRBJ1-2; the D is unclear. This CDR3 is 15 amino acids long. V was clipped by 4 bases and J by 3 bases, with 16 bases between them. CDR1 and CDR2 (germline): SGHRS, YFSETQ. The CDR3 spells CASSQRTGAYYGYTF. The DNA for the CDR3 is TGCGCCAGCAGCCAACGGACCGGAGCCTACTATGGCTACACCTTC.

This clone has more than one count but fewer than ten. The CDR3 is CATGTRGITDTQYF. As DNA, the CDR3 is TGTGCCACCGGGACCCGAGGGATCACAGATACGCAGTATTTT. The chain carries TRBV12-2 and TRBJ2-3. TRBV12-2 is a documented pseudogene. CDR3 length: 14 amino acids.

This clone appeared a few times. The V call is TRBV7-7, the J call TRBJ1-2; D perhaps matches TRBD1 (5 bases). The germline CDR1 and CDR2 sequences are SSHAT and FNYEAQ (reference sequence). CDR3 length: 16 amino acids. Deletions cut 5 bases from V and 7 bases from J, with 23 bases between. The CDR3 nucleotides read TGTGCCAGCAGCCAAGCTGCCAGGGCGGAACTAGGTGGCTACACCTTC. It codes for CASSQAARAELGGYTF.

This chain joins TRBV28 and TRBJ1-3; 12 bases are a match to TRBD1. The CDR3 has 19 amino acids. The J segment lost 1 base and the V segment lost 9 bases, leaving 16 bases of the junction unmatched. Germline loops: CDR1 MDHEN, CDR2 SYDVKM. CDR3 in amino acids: CASKPGTGGLLGSGNTIYF. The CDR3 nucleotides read TGTGCCAGTAAACCCGGGACAGGGGGCCTCCTGGGGTCTGGAAACACCATATATTTT.

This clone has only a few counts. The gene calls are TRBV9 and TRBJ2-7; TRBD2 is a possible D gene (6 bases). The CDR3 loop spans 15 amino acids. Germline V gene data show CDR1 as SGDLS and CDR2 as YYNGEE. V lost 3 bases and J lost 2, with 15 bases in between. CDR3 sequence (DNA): TGTGCCAGCAGCGGAGCCGGGACTTCCACCTACGAGCAGTACTTC. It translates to CASSGAGTSTYEQYF.

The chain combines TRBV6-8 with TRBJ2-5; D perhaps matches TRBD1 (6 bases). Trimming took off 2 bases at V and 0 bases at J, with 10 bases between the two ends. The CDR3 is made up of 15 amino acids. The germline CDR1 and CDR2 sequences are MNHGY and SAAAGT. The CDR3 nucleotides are TGTGCCAGCAGTTACGGGACATCGTACCAAGAGACCCAGTACTTC. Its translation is CASSYGTSYQETQYF.

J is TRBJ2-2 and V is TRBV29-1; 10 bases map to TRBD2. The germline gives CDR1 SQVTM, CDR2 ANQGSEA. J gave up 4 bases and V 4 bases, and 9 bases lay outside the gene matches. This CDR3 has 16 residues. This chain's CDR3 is CSVVGSGRTLTGELFF. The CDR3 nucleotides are TGCAGCGTTGTCGGTAGCGGGAGGACACTCACCGGGGAGCTGTTTTTT.

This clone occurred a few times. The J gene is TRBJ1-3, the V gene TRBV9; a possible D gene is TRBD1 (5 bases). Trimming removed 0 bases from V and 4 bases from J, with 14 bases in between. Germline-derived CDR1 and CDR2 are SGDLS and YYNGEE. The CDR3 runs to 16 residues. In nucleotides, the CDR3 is TGTGCCAGCAGCGTAGCTGGGCGGGGCTCGGGAAACACCATATATTTT. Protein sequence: CASSVAGRGSGNTIYF.

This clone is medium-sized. CDR3 bases: TGTGCCAGCAGCCGGGGGAGCACAGATACGCAGTATTTT. Amino acid sequence: CASSRGSTDTQYF. This chain uses TRBV6-8 with TRBJ2-3; TRBD2 might be the D (6 bases). The V and J ends lost 6 bases and 0 bases respectively, with 7 bases between them. CDR1 and CDR2 from the germline V gene are MNHGY and SAAAGT. The length of the CDR3 is 13 residues.

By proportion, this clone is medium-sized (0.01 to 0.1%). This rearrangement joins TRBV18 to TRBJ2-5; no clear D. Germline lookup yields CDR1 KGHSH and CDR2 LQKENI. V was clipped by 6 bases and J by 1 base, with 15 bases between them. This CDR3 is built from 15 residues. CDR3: CASSRERYSQETQYF. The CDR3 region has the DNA TGTGCCAGCTCCCGTGAGAGATACAGCCAAGAGACCCAGTACTTC.

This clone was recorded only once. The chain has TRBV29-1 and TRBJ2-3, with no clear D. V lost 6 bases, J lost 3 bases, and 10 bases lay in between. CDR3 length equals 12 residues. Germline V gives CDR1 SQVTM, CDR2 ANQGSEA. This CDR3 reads CSVRVLTDTQYF. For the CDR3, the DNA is TGCAGCGTCAGAGTTTTGACAGATACGCAGTATTTT.